This T cell receptor (beta chain) was profiled in a study of cytomegalovirus exposure and HLA in healthy donors. Primers included in the PCR were 60 Vbeta and 13 Jbeta primers. The data were produced by immunoSEQ multiplex PCR, yet TCRdb's version contains in-frame clones alone and is incomplete. The table includes 200,000 to 300,000 clones, 78% detected once. This CDR3 is built from 16 residues. V lost 4 bases and J lost 0, with 13 bases in between. Germline CDR1 and CDR2: SEHNR and FQNEAQ (reference sequence). Study-wide findings and caveats: Researchers catalogued about 150 TCR beta chains as cytomegalovirus-associated. A later analysis linked a missense variant in DCLRE1C to the trimming of TCR beta V and J genes.

As to this clone: Its antigen is still unknown.

The J gene is TRBJ1-3, the V gene TRBV7-9, with unresolved D. Input material: PBMCs. This clonotype was sampled from a boy younger than 18 in good health and CMV-seronegative. As DNA, the CDR3 is TGTGCCAGCAGCTCCCGGGGAGGGTCCTCTGGAAACACCATATATTTT. Amino acid sequence: CASSSRGGSSGNTIYF.